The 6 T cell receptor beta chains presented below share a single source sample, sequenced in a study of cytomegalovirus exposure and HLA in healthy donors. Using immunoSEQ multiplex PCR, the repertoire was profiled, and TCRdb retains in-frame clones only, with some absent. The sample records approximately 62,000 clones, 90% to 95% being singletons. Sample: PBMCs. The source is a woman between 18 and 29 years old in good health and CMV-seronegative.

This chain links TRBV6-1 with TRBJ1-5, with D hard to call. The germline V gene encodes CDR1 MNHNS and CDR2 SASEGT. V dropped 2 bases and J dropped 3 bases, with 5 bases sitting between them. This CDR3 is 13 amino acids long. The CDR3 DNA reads TGTGCCAGCAGTGAAAATCTCAATCAGCCCCAGCATTTT. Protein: CASSENLNQPQHF.

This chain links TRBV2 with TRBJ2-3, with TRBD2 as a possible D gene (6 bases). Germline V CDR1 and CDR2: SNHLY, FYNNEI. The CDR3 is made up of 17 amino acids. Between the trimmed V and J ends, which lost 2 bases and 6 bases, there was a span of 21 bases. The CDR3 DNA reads TGTGCCAGCAGTGAAATACTAGTATGGGCTGGGGGGGATACGCAGTATTTT. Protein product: CASSEILVWAGGDTQYF.

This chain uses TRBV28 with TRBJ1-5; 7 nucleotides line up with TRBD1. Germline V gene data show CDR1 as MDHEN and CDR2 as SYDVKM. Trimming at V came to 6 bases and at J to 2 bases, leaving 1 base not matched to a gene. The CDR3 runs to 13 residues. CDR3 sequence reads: CASRGQGNQPQHF. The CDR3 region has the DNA TGTGCCAGCAGAGGACAGGGCAATCAGCCCCAGCATTTT.

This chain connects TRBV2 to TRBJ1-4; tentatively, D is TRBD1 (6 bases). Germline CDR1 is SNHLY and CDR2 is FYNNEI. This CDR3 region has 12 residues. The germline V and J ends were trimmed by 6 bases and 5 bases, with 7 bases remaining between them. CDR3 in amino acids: CASSQGNEKLFF. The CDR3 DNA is TGTGCCAGCAGCCAGGGGAATGAAAAACTGTTTTTT.

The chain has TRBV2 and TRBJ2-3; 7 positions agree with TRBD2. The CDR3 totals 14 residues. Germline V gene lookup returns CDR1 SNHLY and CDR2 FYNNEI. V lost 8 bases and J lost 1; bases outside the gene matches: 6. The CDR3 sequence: CASATSARTDTQYF. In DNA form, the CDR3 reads TGTGCCAGCGCCACTAGCGCCCGCACAGATACGCAGTATTTT.

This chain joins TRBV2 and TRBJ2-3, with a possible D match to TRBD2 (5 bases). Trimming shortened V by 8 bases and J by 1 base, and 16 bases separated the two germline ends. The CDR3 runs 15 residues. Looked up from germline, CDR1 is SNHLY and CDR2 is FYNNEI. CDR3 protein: CASFSTGRRTDTQYF. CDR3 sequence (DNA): TGTGCCAGCTTCTCGACGGGGAGACGCACAGATACGCAGTATTTT.